This T cell receptor beta chain was sequenced for a study of blood T cell repertoires in COVID-19. CDR1 and CDR2 (germline): SGHVS, FNYEAQ. This CDR3 contains 15 residues. V was clipped by 1 base and J by 2 bases, with 9 bases between them. Assay: immunoSEQ multiplex PCR; the TCRdb copy retains only in-frame clones and omits some. There are fewer than 450,000 clones in the sample; around 91% occur only once, and 2.5% to 4% lies in the top ten. The sequence came from a woman younger than 35 who had recovered from COVID-19. The sequencing sample was made of peripheral blood. V gene TRBV7-6 combines with J gene TRBJ1-5; D may be TRBD1 (6 bases). CDR3 loop: CASSLGRGGNQPQHF. The CDR3 DNA is TGTGCCAGCAGCTTAGGCAGGGGAGGCAATCAGCCCCAGCATTTT.